This T cell receptor beta chain was sequenced for a study of blood T cell repertoires in COVID-19. As for the study in general: Acute and convalescent COVID-19 specimens originated in the United States, Italy and Spain.

Trimming took 3 bases from V and 8 from J, leaving 8 bases between them. The CDR3 runs 11 residues. CDR1 is DFQATT and CDR2 is SNEGSKA in the germline V gene (reference sequence). This clone was recorded only once. This CDR3 is also generated by other DNA sequences in the sample. Authors' analysis steps: The authors estimated nucleated cell counts from reference gene primer amplification. Generated by immunoSEQ multiplex PCR, the TCRdb table keeps only in-frame clones and is missing some. V and J calls and clone size are copied from that table; D and trimming were computed from the DNA. In the table there are about 170,000 clones, 85% to 95% of which are singletons.

V is TRBV20-1 and J is TRBJ2-1; D is possibly TRBD2 (6 bases). The sample taken for sequencing was peripheral blood. This receptor was taken from a man over 45 with acute or convalescent COVID-19. The CDR3 loop is CSASSGHEQFF. As DNA, the CDR3 is TGCAGTGCTAGCAGCGGGCATGAGCAGTTCTTC.